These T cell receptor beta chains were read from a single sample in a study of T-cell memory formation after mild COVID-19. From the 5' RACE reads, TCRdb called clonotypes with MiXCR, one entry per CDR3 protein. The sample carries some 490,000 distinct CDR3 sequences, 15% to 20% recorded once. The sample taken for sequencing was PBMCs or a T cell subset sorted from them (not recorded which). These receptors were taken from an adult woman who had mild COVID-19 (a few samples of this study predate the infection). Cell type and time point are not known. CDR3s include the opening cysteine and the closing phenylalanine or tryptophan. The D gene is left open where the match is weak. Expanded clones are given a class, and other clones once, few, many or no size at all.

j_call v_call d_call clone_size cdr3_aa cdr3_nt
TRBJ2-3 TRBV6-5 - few CASSSAGRGTRNTQYF TGTGCCAGCAGTTCCGCCGGCAGGGGCACAAGAAATACGCAGTATTTT
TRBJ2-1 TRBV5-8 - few CASSSKGVADVYNEQFF TGTGCCAGCAGCTCGAAAGGGGTAGCGGATGTTTACAATGAGCAGTTCTTC
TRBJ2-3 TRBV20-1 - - CSARFYGFGTDTQYF TGCAGTGCTAGGTTCTACGGCTTCGGAACAGATACGCAGTATTTT
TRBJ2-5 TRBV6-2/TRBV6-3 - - CASSFRMREETQYF TGTGCCAGCAGCTTTAGAATGAGGGAAGAGACCCAGTACTTC
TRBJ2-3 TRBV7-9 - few CASSLQTDTQYF TGTGCCAGCAGCTTACAGACAGATACGCAGTATTTT
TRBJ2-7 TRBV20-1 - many CSARDKRGANYEQYF TGCAGTGCTAGAGATAAACGGGGAGCTAACTACGAGCAGTACTTC
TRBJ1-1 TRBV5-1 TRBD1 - CASSLDRGRAEAFF TGCGCCAGCAGCTTGGACAGGGGAAGGGCTGAAGCTTTCTTT
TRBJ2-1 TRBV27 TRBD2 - CASSYGTIPYNEQFF TGTGCCAGCAGCTATGGGACTATCCCCTACAATGAGCAGTTCTTC
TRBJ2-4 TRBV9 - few CASSVDSGVDIQYF TGTGCCAGCAGCGTAGATTCAGGGGTGGACATTCAGTACTTC
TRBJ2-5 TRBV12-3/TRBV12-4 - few CASSLIGRPTASVDRPQETQYF TGTGCCAGCAGTTTAATCGGGCGTCCAACTGCGTCCGTCGACAGACCCCAAGAGACCCAGTACTTC
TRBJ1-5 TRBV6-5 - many CASSSGNQPQHF TGTGCCAGCAGTTCAGGGAATCAGCCCCAGCATTTT
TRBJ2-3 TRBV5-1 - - CASSFRHTMVDTQYF TGCGCCAGCAGCTTCCGTCATACTATGGTAGATACGCAGTATTTT
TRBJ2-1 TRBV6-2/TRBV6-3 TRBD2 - CASSYGGRAYNEQFF TGTGCCAGCAGTTACGGCGGGAGGGCATACAATGAGCAGTTCTTC
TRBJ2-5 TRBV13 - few CASIQTGEETQYF TGTGCCAGCATCCAAACGGGGGAGGAGACCCAGTACTTC
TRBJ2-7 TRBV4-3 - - CASSQPYRTYEQYF TGCGCCAGCAGCCAGCCTTATCGCACCTACGAGCAGTACTTC
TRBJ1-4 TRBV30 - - CAWSYDATNEKLFF TGTGCCTGGAGTTATGATGCAACTAATGAAAAACTGTTTTTT
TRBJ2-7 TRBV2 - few CASSDPTSSYEQYF TGTGCCAGCAGTGACCCGACGAGCTCCTACGAGCAGTACTTC